A selection of T cell receptor beta chains follows, all from one sample in a study of cytomegalovirus exposure and HLA in healthy donors. This table comes from immunoSEQ multiplex PCR, and its TCRdb copy is limited to in-frame clones, with some not included. This sample carries 100,000 to 150,000 clones, under 90% of them seen once, and the ten largest clones take under 2.5%. Sequencing was done on a sample of PBMCs. These receptors came from a young woman in good health and CMV-seronegative. Both conserved end residues are part of each CDR3. The D gene is left open where the match is weak. Only part of the rows carry a size: once, few, many, or a class if the clone is expanded.

cdr3_nt: TGTGCCAGTAGTATACTGGCGGGGGGTGGTACGCAGTATTTT
cdr3_aa: CASSILAGGGTQYF
d_call: TRBD2
j_call: TRBJ2-3
v_call: TRBV19
clone_size: NA

cdr3_nt: TGTGCCAGCAGCTCTCCGGGACAGGGATTATATGAGCAGTTCTTC
cdr3_aa: CASSSPGQGLYEQFF
d_call: TRBD1
j_call: TRBJ2-1
v_call: TRBV11-3
clone_size: NA

cdr3_nt: TGCGCCAGCAGCCTGCATTTCCAGGGGTCGGACACCGGGGAGCTGTTTTTT
cdr3_aa: CASSLHFQGSDTGELFF
d_call: NA
j_call: TRBJ2-2
v_call: TRBV4-3
clone_size: once

cdr3_nt: TGTGCCAGCAGCTTAGAGGGGGACAATGAGCAGTTCTTC
cdr3_aa: CASSLEGDNEQFF
d_call: NA
j_call: TRBJ2-1
v_call: TRBV7-8
clone_size: NA

cdr3_nt: TGTGCCAGCAGCTGGGGACAGCGGAACTATGGCTACACCTTC
cdr3_aa: CASSWGQRNYGYTF
d_call: TRBD1
j_call: TRBJ1-2
v_call: TRBV5-6
clone_size: NA

cdr3_nt: TGTGCCAGCAGCGCGGACTCTTCTAACTATGGCTACACCTTC
cdr3_aa: CASSADSSNYGYTF
d_call: NA
j_call: TRBJ1-2
v_call: TRBV2
clone_size: NA

cdr3_nt: TGTGCCAGCAGGGAAGGTTATGGCGGGGGCGGTGGCGGGGAGCTGTTTTTT
cdr3_aa: CASREGYGGGGGGELFF
d_call: NA
j_call: TRBJ2-2
v_call: TRBV2
clone_size: NA

cdr3_nt: TGTGCCAGCAGTGAAGGGAGACTAGCGGGGGGGCCAGGAGAGACCCAGTACTTC
cdr3_aa: CASSEGRLAGGPGETQYF
d_call: TRBD2
j_call: TRBJ2-5
v_call: TRBV6-1
clone_size: NA

cdr3_nt: TGCGCCAGCAGCTTGGTGACGACCAGGGGAACTGAAGCTTTCTTT
cdr3_aa: CASSLVTTRGTEAFF
d_call: NA
j_call: TRBJ1-1
v_call: TRBV5-1
clone_size: NA

cdr3_nt: TGCGCCAGCAGCCAAGACGGTGGAAGGGGAGGCACTGAAGCTTTCTTT
cdr3_aa: CASSQDGGRGGTEAFF
d_call: NA
j_call: TRBJ1-1
v_call: TRBV4-1
clone_size: NA

cdr3_nt: TGCGCCAGCAGCCAAGGTCTAGGCCAAGAGACCCAGTACTTC
cdr3_aa: CASSQGLGQETQYF
d_call: NA
j_call: TRBJ2-5
v_call: TRBV4-3
clone_size: NA

cdr3_nt: TGTGCCACCCGGAGTCCTGGGGCCAACGTCCTGACTTTC
cdr3_aa: CATRSPGANVLTF
d_call: NA
j_call: TRBJ2-6
v_call: TRBV15
clone_size: NA

cdr3_nt: TGTGCCAGCAGGCCGGATAGCTCGGGCTACACCTTC
cdr3_aa: CASRPDSSGYTF
d_call: NA
j_call: TRBJ1-2
v_call: TRBV6-5
clone_size: NA

cdr3_nt: TGTGCCAGCAGCCCGGGACAGGGTGGTGTTGGCTACACCTTC
cdr3_aa: CASSPGQGGVGYTF
d_call: TRBD1
j_call: TRBJ1-2
v_call: TRBV14
clone_size: NA

cdr3_nt: TGTGCCAGCTCACCAAAGGGGCCTAGCAATCAGCCCCAGCATTTT
cdr3_aa: CASSPKGPSNQPQHF
d_call: NA
j_call: TRBJ1-5
v_call: TRBV18
clone_size: NA

cdr3_nt: TGTGCCAGCAGCTTAGGCAGGGGTAATTCACCCCTCCACTTT
cdr3_aa: CASSLGRGNSPLHF
d_call: NA
j_call: TRBJ1-6
v_call: TRBV5-8
clone_size: NA

cdr3_nt: TGTGCCAGCAGCTCCAGACCTAGCGGGGGTGGGTTAATATTGGATACGCAGTATTTT
cdr3_aa: CASSSRPSGGGLILDTQYF
d_call: TRBD2
j_call: TRBJ2-3
v_call: TRBV9
clone_size: NA